This T cell receptor beta chain comes out of a study of memory CD4+ T cells and cytomegalovirus serostatus. Single viable CD3+CD4+CD8-CD45RO+ cells were sorted as the memory CD4+ T cells. Method: immunoSEQ multiplex PCR; TCRdb's copy keeps in-frame clones and lacks some. The sample has about 50,000 clones, 70% to 85% seen once; the top ten hold around 0.63%. V lost 3 bases, J lost 7 bases, and 12 bases lay in between. Germline V gives CDR1 SGHAT, CDR2 FQDESV (reference sequence). This CDR3 is 14 amino acids long. The chain is built from TRBV11-1 and TRBJ2-2; tentatively, D is TRBD2 (6 bases). Sequencing input: memory CD4+ T cells from blood. The receptor comes from an adult in good health and CMV-seronegative. The CDR3 nucleotides are TGTGCCAGCAGCTTCCTAGCGTTTGACGGGGAGCTGTTTTTT. Translating gives CASSFLAFDGELFF.